The TCR beta chain described here comes from a study of post-analysis software for immune sequencing data. The study, taken as a whole, reports: The normalized Chao1 diversity of multiple sclerosis patients was significantly lower than that of controls.

cDNA libraries for TCR beta contained unique molecular identifiers. TCRdb used MiXCR to reprocess the PCR reads, holding one entry per CDR3 protein. Here the sample spans about 820,000 distinct CDR3 sequences, about 57% being singletons. Remarks on this clonotype: Its antigen is as yet unknown.

Sequenced input: blood. The sequence came from a girl under 18 with multiple sclerosis.

The CDR3 loop reads CASSMTSSHEQFF. The CDR3 nucleotides read TGTGCCAGCAGCATGACTAGCTCTCATGAGCAGTTCTTC. The gene calls are TRBV7-9 and TRBJ2-1; 7 bases fit TRBD2. The CDR3 has 13 residues. Germline loops: CDR1 SEHNR, CDR2 FQNEAQ (reference sequence). J was trimmed by 8 bases and V by 5 bases; bases with no gene match: 6.